Presented here are 7 T cell receptor beta chains from one specimen sequenced in a study of T cells in Graves' hyperthyroidism and ophthalmopathy (dated by TCRdb to between 2018 and 2021). The library was generated by multiplex PCR. Sequencing used an Illumina HiSeq 2000. The TCR beta CDR3 regions were amplified from the RNA transcripts. For the first round of RT-PCR on the TCR CDR3, the HTBI primer set was used together with the Qiagen OneStep RT-PCR kit. TCRdb's own reprocessing of the public reads used fastp at Q25 and MiXCR and kept productive beta chains. Rows are unified per CDR3 protein, each entry keeping the most common DNA and genes. This sample has around 580,000 distinct CDR3 sequences in its table, and approximately 16% of those were observed once. The top ten clonotypes cover approximately 20% of the sample. The specimen was blood. All receptors come from a woman under 30 with Graves' hyperthyroidism.

This sequence joins TRBV12-3 or TRBV12-4 and TRBJ1-1; weak D call: TRBD1 (6 bases). With 5 bases removed from V and 6 bases from J, the gap between germline ends came to 16 bases. The CDR3 runs 14 residues. In nucleotides, the CDR3 is TGTGCCAGCAGTAGTTCACAGGGTTACGCTGAAGCTTTCTTT. This gives the protein CASSSSQGYAEAFF.

This clonotype was counted ten times or more. The V and J genes are TRBV28 and TRBJ2-3; no definite D call. The V gene lost 3 bases and the J gene lost 3 bases, with 13 bases spanning the gap. Per the germline V gene, CDR1 is MDHEN and CDR2 is SYDVKM. This CDR3 is 15 amino acids long. Here the CDR3 DNA reads TGTGCCAGCAGTTTCCGCCCTCCCGGTACAGATACGCAGTATTTT. This gives the protein CASSFRPPGTDTQYF.

This clonotype was counted many times. The chain employs TRBV12-3 or TRBV12-4 and TRBJ2-3; maybe TRBD1 (5 bases). The CDR3 covers 12 residues. V shed 6 bases and J shed 9 bases, with 13 bases lying between them. CDR3 sequence reads: CASSGHLGTQYF. The CDR3 DNA follows: TGTGCCAGCAGCGGACATCTGGGGACGCAGTATTTT.

This clonotype showed up just a few times. The CDR3 spells CASRTYRGSTYEQYF. CDR3 bases: TGTGCCAGCAGGACCTACAGAGGGTCGACCTACGAGCAGTACTTC. The gene calls are TRBV6-2 or TRBV6-3 and TRBJ2-7; possibly TRBD2 for D (5 bases). The CDR3 consists of 15 residues. Looked up from germline, CDR1 is MNHEY and CDR2 is SVGEGT. Trimming shortened V by 6 bases and J by 2 bases, and 17 bases separated the two germline ends.

This clonotype was seen ten or more times. This chain joins TRBV2 and TRBJ1-2, with TRBD1 matching 9 bases. The CDR3 covers 16 residues. V was clipped by 7 bases and J by 4 bases; unmatched bases: 13. From germline, CDR1 is SNHLY and CDR2 FYNNEI. The CDR3 protein is CASTPSAGTGPYGYTF. In nucleotides, the CDR3 is TGTGCCAGCACCCCTTCCGCAGGGACAGGGCCCTATGGCTACACCTTC. The entire variable domain, with the rest obtained from reference TRBV2 and TRBJ1-2, is as follows: EPEVTQTPSHQVTQMGQEVILRCVPISNHLYFYWYRQILGQKVEFLVSFYNNEISEKSEIFDDQFSVERPDGSNFTLKIRSTKLEDSAMYFCASTPSAGTGPYGYTFGSGTRLTVV.

Ten or more counts support this clonotype. V gene TRBV28 combines with J gene TRBJ2-7, with 8 positions matching TRBD1. J was trimmed by 0 bases and V by 6 bases; bases with no gene match: 7. CDR3 length: 15 residues. The germline V gene encodes CDR1 MDHEN and CDR2 SYDVKM. The CDR3 DNA sequence: TGTGCCAGCAGGGCTCCAGGGGGCGCCTCCTACGAGCAGTACTTC. Translation gives CASRAPGGASYEQYF.

This clonotype was counted many times. The genes are TRBV20-1 and TRBJ2-3; D is unresolved. From germline, CDR1 is DFQATT and CDR2 SNEGSKA (reference sequence). The germline V and J ends were trimmed by 3 bases and 3 bases, with 7 bases remaining between them. This CDR3 is 12 amino acids long. CDR3 protein: CSASGRTDTQYF. CDR3 sequence (DNA): TGCAGTGCTAGTGGGCGGACAGATACGCAGTATTTT.